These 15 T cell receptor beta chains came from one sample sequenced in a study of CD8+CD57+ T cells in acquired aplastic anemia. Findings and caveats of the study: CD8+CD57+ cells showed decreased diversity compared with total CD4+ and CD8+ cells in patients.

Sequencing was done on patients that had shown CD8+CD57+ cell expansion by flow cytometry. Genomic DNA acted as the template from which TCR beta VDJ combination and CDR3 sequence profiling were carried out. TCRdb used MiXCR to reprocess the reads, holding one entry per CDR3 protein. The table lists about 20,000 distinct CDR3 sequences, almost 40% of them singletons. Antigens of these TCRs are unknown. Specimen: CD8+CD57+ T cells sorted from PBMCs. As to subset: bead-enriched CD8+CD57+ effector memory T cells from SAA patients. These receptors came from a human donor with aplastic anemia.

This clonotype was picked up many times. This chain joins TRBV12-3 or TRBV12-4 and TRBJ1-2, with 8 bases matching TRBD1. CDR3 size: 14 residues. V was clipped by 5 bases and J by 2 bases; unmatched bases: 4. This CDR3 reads CASSRAGGNYGYTF. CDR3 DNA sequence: TGTGCCAGCAGTAGGGCAGGGGGCAACTATGGCTACACCTTC.

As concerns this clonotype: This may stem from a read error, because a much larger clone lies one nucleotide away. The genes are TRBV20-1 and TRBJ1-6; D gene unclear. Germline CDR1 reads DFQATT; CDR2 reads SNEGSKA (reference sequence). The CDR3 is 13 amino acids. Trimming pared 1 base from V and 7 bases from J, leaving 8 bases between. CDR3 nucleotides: TGCAGTGCTAGAGGTGAGACCAATTCACCCCTCCACTTT. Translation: CSARGETNSPLHF.

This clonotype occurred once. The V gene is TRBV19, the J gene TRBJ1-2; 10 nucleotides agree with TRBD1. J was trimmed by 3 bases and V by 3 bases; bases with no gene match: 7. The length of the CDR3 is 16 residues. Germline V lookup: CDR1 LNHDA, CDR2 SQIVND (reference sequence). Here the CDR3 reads CASSMSRDRGDYGYTF. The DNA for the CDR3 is TGTGCCAGTAGTATGAGCCGGGACAGGGGTGACTATGGCTACACCTTC.

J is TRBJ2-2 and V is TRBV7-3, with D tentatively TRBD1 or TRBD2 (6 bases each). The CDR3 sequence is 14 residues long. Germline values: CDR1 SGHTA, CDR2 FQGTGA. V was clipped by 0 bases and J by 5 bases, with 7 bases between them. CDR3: CASSLTGGTGELFF. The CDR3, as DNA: TGTGCCAGCAGCTTAACAGGGGGGACCGGGGAGCTGTTTTTT.

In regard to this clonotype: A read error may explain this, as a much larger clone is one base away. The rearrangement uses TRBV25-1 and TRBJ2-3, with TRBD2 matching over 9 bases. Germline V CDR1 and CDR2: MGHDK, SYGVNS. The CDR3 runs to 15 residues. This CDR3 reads CASSDSGRVPDTQCF. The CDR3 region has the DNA TGTGCCAGCAGTGATAGCGGGAGAGTACCAGATACGCAGTGTTTT. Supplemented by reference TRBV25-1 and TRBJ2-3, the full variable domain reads EADIYQTPRYLVIGTGKKITLECSQTMGHDKMYWYQQDPGMELHLIHYSYGVNSTEKGDLSSESTVSRIRTEHFPLTLESARPSHTSQYLCASSDSGRVPDTQCFGPGTRLTVL.

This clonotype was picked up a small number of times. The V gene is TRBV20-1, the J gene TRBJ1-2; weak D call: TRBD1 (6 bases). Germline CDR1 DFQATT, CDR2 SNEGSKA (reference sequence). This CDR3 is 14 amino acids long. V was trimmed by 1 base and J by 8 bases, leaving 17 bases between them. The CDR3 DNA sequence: TGCAGTGCTAGAGCTTTACAGGGTAGAGGCGGCTACACCTTC. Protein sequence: CSARALQGRGGYTF.

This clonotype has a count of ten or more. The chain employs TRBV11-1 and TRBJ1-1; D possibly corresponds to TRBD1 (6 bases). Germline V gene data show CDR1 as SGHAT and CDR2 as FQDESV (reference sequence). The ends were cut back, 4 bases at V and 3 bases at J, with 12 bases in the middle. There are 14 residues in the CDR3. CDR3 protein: CASSYSQGYTEAFF. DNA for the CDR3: TGTGCCAGCAGCTATTCACAGGGTTACACTGAAGCTTTCTTT.

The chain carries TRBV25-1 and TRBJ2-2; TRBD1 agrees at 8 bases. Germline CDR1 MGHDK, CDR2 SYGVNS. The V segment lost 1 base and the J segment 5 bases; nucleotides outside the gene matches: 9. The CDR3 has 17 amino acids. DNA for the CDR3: TGTGCCAGCAGTGAATGGGGTCGGGACAGGAGGACCGGGGAGCTGTTTTTT. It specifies CASSEWGRDRRTGELFF.

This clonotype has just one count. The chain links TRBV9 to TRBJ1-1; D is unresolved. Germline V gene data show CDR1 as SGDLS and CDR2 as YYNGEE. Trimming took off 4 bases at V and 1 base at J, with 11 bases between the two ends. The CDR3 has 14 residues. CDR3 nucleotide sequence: TGTGCCAGCAGCCGCAGAGGGCCGAACACTGAAGCTTTCTTT. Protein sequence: CASSRRGPNTEAFF.

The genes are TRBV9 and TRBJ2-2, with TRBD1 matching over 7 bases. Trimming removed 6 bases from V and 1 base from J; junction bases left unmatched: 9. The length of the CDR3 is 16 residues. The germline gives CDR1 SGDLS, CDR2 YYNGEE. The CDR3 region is CASTESGQMNTGELFF. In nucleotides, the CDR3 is TGTGCCAGCACCGAATCGGGACAGATGAACACCGGGGAGCTGTTTTTT.

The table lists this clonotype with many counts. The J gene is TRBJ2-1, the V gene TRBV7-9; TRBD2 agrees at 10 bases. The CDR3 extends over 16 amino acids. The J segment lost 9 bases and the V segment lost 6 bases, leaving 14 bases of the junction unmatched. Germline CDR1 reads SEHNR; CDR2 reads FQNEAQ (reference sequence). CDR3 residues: CASRGDWASGGTEQFF. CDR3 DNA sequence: TGTGCCAGCAGGGGTGACTGGGCTAGCGGGGGTACTGAGCAGTTCTTC.

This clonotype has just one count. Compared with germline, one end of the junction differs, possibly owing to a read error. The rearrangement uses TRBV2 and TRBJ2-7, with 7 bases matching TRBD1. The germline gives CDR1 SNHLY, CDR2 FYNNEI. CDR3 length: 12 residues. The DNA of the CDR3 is TGTGCCAGCAGTCCACAGGGGTACGAGCGGTACTTC. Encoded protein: CASSPQGYERYF.

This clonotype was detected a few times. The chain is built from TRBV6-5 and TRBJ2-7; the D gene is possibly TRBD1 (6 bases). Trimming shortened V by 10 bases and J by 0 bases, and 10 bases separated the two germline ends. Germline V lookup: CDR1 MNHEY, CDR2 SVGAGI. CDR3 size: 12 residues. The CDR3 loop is CATRTASYEQYF. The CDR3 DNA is TGTGCCACCCGGACAGCCTCCTACGAGCAGTACTTC.

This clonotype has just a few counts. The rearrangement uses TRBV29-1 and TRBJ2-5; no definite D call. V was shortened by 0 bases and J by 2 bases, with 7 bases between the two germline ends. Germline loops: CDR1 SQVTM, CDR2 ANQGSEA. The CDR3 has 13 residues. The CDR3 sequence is CSVEDRGQETQYF. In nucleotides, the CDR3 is TGCAGCGTTGAAGATCGTGGACAAGAGACCCAGTACTTC.

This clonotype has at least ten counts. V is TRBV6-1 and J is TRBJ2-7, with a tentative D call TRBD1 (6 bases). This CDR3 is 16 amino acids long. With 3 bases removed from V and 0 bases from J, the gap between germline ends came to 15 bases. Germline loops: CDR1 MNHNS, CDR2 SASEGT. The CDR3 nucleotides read TGTGCCAGCAGTGATTTAGGGGGTAGTTCCTCCTACGAGCAGTACTTC. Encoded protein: CASSDLGGSSSYEQYF.